This T cell receptor (beta chain) was recovered during a study of response to subunit inactivated influenza vaccine. Whole-study findings and limits: The authors offered the suggestion that each seasonal influenza vaccination recruits few new T cells.

TCRdb re-called the RT-PCR reads through MiXCR, storing one row per CDR3 protein. The profile shows more than 200,000 distinct CDR3 sequences, approximately 12% of them singletons. A few counts support this clonotype. The antigen remains undetermined. This sample comprised non-naive T cells sorted from PBMCs, obtained 14 to 15 days before vaccination. The TCR sequence derives from a man aged 45-60 years who received an inactivated influenza vaccine.

For the CDR3, the DNA is TGTGCCAGCAGCCCTAGGCCAGATACGCAGTATTTT. It is translated as CASSPRPDTQYF. The chain uses TRBV11-2 and TRBJ2-3, with D hard to call. The CDR3 runs 12 residues. The V end was cut by 5 bases, the J end by 4 bases, with 7 bases between. Germline values: CDR1 SGHAT, CDR2 FQNNGV.